Below are 27 T cell receptor beta chains sequenced from a single sample in a study of T cells in Graves' hyperthyroidism and ophthalmopathy. What was amplified from RNA transcripts were TCR beta CDR3 regions. During a first-round RT-PCR of the TCR CDR3, the HTBI primer set was used. In TCRdb, the multiplex PCR reads were re-called with MiXCR into one record per CDR3 protein. The table lists 350,000 to 400,000 distinct CDR3 sequences, around 13% of them singletons. Source material: blood. The receptors were gathered from a woman aged 55-75 years with Graves' hyperthyroidism.

This clonotype appeared many times. The rearrangement links TRBV7-2 to TRBJ2-3; perhaps TRBD2 as D (5 bases). V lost 1 base to trimming and J lost 2 bases, with 22 bases between them. Germline-derived CDR1 and CDR2 are SGHTA and FQGNSA. The CDR3 spans 19 residues. The CDR3 nucleotides are TGTGCCAGCAGCTTAGTGGGTTTTCGGAAACGGGGAAACACAGATACGCAGTATTTT. Amino acid sequence: CASSLVGFRKRGNTDTQYF.

This clonotype was detected ten times or more. This chain uses TRBV7-8 with TRBJ2-3, with 9 bases lining up with TRBD2. Germline CDR1 reads SGHVS; CDR2 reads FQNEAQ. The CDR3 spans 17 residues. Trimming took 5 bases from V and 6 from J; bases not matched to a gene: 15. CDR3 protein: CASSPLQGSGRSDTQYF. Here the CDR3 DNA reads TGTGCCAGCAGCCCCCTTCAAGGTAGCGGGAGATCGGATACGCAGTATTTT.

This chain links TRBV11-2 with TRBJ2-7, with 9 bases aligning to TRBD1. Germline assignment: CDR1 SGHAT and CDR2 FQNNGV. Unmatched junction bases numbered 4, after V lost 1 base and J lost 3 bases. The CDR3 length is 15 residues. The CDR3 loop reads CASSLVPGQGYEQYF. Written as DNA, the CDR3 is TGTGCCAGCAGCTTAGTTCCGGGACAGGGCTACGAGCAGTACTTC.

The table lists this clonotype with many counts. This chain uses TRBV3-1 with TRBJ1-2; D not certain. The CDR3 runs 14 residues. CDR1 is LGHDT and CDR2 is YNNKEL in the germline V gene (reference sequence). Trimming removed 0 bases at V and 6 bases at J, with 11 bases between. DNA for the CDR3: TGTGCCAGCAGCCAAGATTCGCGTCGGAATGGCTACACCTTC. Translating it yields CASSQDSRRNGYTF.

This clonotype was picked up many times. The chain is built from TRBV28 and TRBJ1-5; 7 bases map to TRBD1. V dropped 4 bases and J dropped 6; count of bases not matched to a gene: 12. Per the germline V gene, CDR1 is MDHEN and CDR2 is SYDVKM. This CDR3 spans 16 amino acids. The DNA of the CDR3 is TGTGCCAGCAGTTCGACCCAACAGGGGCTGCGTCAGCCCCAGCATTTT. Protein sequence: CASSSTQQGLRQPQHF.

This clonotype turned up a few times. The chain joins TRBV20-1 to TRBJ1-3; TRBD1 might be the D (5 bases). The germline V gene has CDR1 DFQATT and CDR2 SNEGSKA (reference sequence). The CDR3 runs to 15 residues. V was clipped by 0 bases and J by 0 bases, with 9 bases between them. The CDR3 nucleotides are TGCAGTGCTAGAGACAGGGTCTCCTCTGGAAACACCATATATTTT. Encoded protein: CSARDRVSSGNTIYF.

The sample holds many counts of this clonotype. This rearrangement joins TRBV11-3 to TRBJ2-3; the D is unclear. The length of the CDR3 is 14 residues. Trimming took 2 bases from V and 0 from J, leaving 6 bases between them. The germline V gene encodes CDR1 SGHNT and CDR2 YENEEA. The CDR3 protein is CASSLWRSTDTQYF. The CDR3 DNA reads TGTGCCAGCAGCTTATGGCGGAGCACAGATACGCAGTATTTT.

This chain joins TRBV27 and TRBJ2-3, with D unclear. This CDR3 comprises 16 residues. The germline CDR1 and CDR2 sequences are MNHEY and SMNVEV (reference sequence). V was shortened by 2 bases and J by 0 bases, with 12 bases between the two germline ends. The CDR3 DNA reads TGTGCCAGCAGTTTAGTCCCCGGAGCTAGCACAGATACGCAGTATTTT. It specifies CASSLVPGASTDTQYF.

This clonotype was picked up a small number of times. The chain carries TRBV10-1 and TRBJ2-1; no firm D call. Trimming pared 5 bases from V and 3 bases from J, leaving 8 bases between. This CDR3 spans 13 amino acids. Germline lookup yields CDR1 WNHNN and CDR2 SYGVQD (reference sequence). CDR3 amino acids: CASSPSLYNEQFF. For the CDR3, the DNA is TGCGCCAGCAGTCCCTCCCTCTACAATGAGCAGTTCTTC.

This clonotype was picked up many times. The rearrangement joins TRBV29-1 to TRBJ2-7; perhaps D is TRBD1 or TRBD2 (6 bases each). Trimming took off 4 bases at V and 6 bases at J, with 19 bases between the two ends. Germline V gene lookup returns CDR1 SQVTM and CDR2 ANQGSEA. The CDR3 is 14 amino acids. CDR3 protein: CSVAVAGGASEQYF. DNA for the CDR3: TGCAGCGTTGCGGTTGCCGGGGGCGCAAGCGAGCAGTACTTC.

J is TRBJ2-2 and V is TRBV19; D perhaps matches TRBD1 (7 bases). The germline gives CDR1 LNHDA, CDR2 SQIVND (reference sequence). The CDR3 has 15 residues. V shed 6 bases and J shed 6 bases, with 17 bases lying between them. The CDR3 spells CASRKQGGNAGELFF. The CDR3 DNA sequence: TGTGCCAGTAGAAAGCAGGGGGGCAACGCCGGGGAGCTGTTTTTT.

In this sample, this clonotype turned up many times. This chain joins TRBV7-9 and TRBJ2-7, with TRBD2 matching over 10 bases. The trim removed 4 bases at V and 2 bases at J, leaving 8 bases unmatched. The CDR3 is 16 amino acids. Germline V gene sequence: CDR1 SEHNR, CDR2 FQNEAQ (reference sequence). Here the CDR3 DNA reads TGTGCCAGCAGCTCGCAACTAGCGGGAAACCCCTACGAGCAGTACTTC. Translated, it gives CASSSQLAGNPYEQYF.

The sample holds a few counts of this clonotype. The chain employs TRBV4-2 and TRBJ1-1; 7 bases are shared with TRBD1. The germline CDR1 and CDR2 sequences are LGHNA and YNFKEQ. V dropped 2 bases and J dropped 0; count of bases not matched to a gene: 3. The CDR3 is made up of 15 amino acids. The CDR3 loop reads CASSQPTGMNTEAFF. DNA of the CDR3: TGTGCCAGCAGCCAACCGACAGGGATGAACACTGAAGCTTTCTTT.

This clonotype was picked up many times. The chain links TRBV29-1 to TRBJ1-1; D gene unclear. Germline assignment: CDR1 SQVTM and CDR2 ANQGSEA. The CDR3 runs to 11 residues. With 6 bases removed from V and 8 bases from J, the gap between germline ends came to 13 bases. The chain's CDR3 is CSVLTNGEAFF. CDR3 bases: TGCAGCGTCTTAACTAATGGGGAAGCTTTCTTT.

This clonotype showed up many times. CDR3 protein: CASSIGDRVYGYTF. CDR3 in DNA: TGTGCCAGTAGTATAGGGGACAGGGTCTATGGCTACACCTTC. V usage is TRBV19 and J usage is TRBJ1-2; 9 bases align to TRBD1. J was trimmed by 4 bases and V by 1 base; bases with no gene match: 1. From germline, CDR1 is LNHDA and CDR2 SQIVND (reference sequence). This CDR3 spans 14 amino acids.

This clonotype was counted ten times or more. The gene calls are TRBV29-1 and TRBJ2-1; 9 bases match TRBD2. After removal of 4 bases from V and 3 bases from J, the junction contained 4 bases not matched to a gene. The CDR3 spans 14 residues. The germline V gene encodes CDR1 SQVTM and CDR2 ANQGSEA. CDR3 sequence (DNA): TGCAGCGTTGGTGGCGGGAGGGTCTACAATGAGCAGTTCTTC. This translates into CSVGGGRVYNEQFF.

The chain couples TRBV6-1 to TRBJ2-3; D might be TRBD2 (6 bases). Germline V gene data show CDR1 as MNHNS and CDR2 as SASEGT. The CDR3 covers 13 residues. Trimming cost V 5 bases and J 6 bases, with 12 bases left between them. In DNA, the CDR3 is TGTGCCAGCAGTACCCGGGACTTTGATACGCAGTATTTT. Protein sequence: CASSTRDFDTQYF.

This clonotype was counted ten times or more. V is TRBV24-1 and J is TRBJ2-2; possibly TRBD1 or TRBD2 for D (5 bases each). The V end was cut by 6 bases, the J end by 1 base, with 11 bases between. The CDR3 has 15 residues. Germline CDR1 is KGHDR and CDR2 is SFDVKD. As DNA, the CDR3 is TGTGCCACCAGTCGCCGGGACGGGAACACCGGGGAGCTGTTTTTT. Residues: CATSRRDGNTGELFF.

This clonotype was seen at least ten times. V is TRBV10-3 and J is TRBJ2-3, with a weak D call TRBD2 (6 bases). Per the germline V gene, CDR1 is ENHRY and CDR2 is SYGVKD. CDR3 length: 14 residues. V shed 10 bases and J shed 2 bases, with 16 bases lying between them. The CDR3 protein is CASQTSPSTDTQYF. CDR3 bases: TGTGCCAGCCAGACTAGTCCCTCCACAGATACGCAGTATTTT.

This clonotype was seen ten or more times. This chain joins TRBV20-1 and TRBJ2-3; TRBD2 agrees at 7 bases. The CDR3 has 16 amino acids. CDR1 and CDR2 (germline): DFQATT, SNEGSKA (reference sequence). V lost 0 bases and J lost 4; bases outside the gene matches: 10. The CDR3: CSARDRRRTSADTQYF. The DNA for the CDR3 is TGCAGTGCTAGAGATCGTCGACGAACTAGCGCAGATACGCAGTATTTT.

This clonotype was seen at least ten times. V and J are TRBV6-1 and TRBJ2-4, with TRBD1 identical over 8 bases. The CDR3 covers 19 residues. CDR1 and CDR2 from the germline V gene are MNHNS and SASEGT. The J segment lost 0 bases and the V segment lost 2 bases, leaving 12 bases of the junction unmatched. CDR3 coding DNA: TGTGCCAGCAGTGAACGACAGGGGACTTTAGAGGTAGCCAAAAACATTCAGTACTTC. Encoded protein: CASSERQGTLEVAKNIQYF.

This clonotype was counted a few times. This sequence joins TRBV20-1 and TRBJ2-1, with unresolved D. This CDR3 region has 15 residues. CDR1 and CDR2 from the germline V gene are DFQATT and SNEGSKA (reference sequence). The V and J ends lost 1 base and 6 bases respectively, with 16 bases between them. CDR3 DNA: TGCAGTGCTAGAGGGGCACGAACATCAGGCAATGAGCAGTTCTTC. Amino acid sequence: CSARGARTSGNEQFF.

Ten or more counts support this clonotype. The rearrangement joins TRBV27 to TRBJ2-1, with TRBD2 matching over 7 bases. Trimming at V came to 5 bases and at J to 5 bases, leaving 6 bases not matched to a gene. Germline CDR1 MNHEY, CDR2 SMNVEV (reference sequence). The CDR3 runs to 14 residues. The CDR3 DNA reads as TGTGCCAGCAGTCTTAGCGGGTTTAACAATGAGCAGTTCTTC. Encoded protein: CASSLSGFNNEQFF.

The rearrangement uses TRBV20-1 and TRBJ2-5, with TRBD2 matching over 11 bases. The J segment lost 5 bases and the V segment lost 3 bases, leaving 11 bases of the junction unmatched. The germline V gene encodes CDR1 DFQATT and CDR2 SNEGSKA (reference sequence). This CDR3 region has 16 residues. CDR3 sequence reads: CSASPVTSGSTETQYF. The CDR3 nucleotides read TGCAGTGCTAGCCCGGTAACTAGCGGGAGTACGGAGACCCAGTACTTC.

This chain links TRBV29-1 with TRBJ2-7; the D gene is possibly TRBD2 (5 bases). This CDR3 has 14 residues. Germline values: CDR1 SQVTM, CDR2 ANQGSEA. Between the trimmed V and J ends, which lost 4 bases and 0 bases, there was a span of 13 bases. CDR3 sequence reads: CSVARTGDSYEQYF. As DNA, the CDR3 is TGCAGCGTTGCTCGGACCGGGGACTCCTACGAGCAGTACTTC.

Many counts were recorded for this clonotype. The chain couples TRBV7-2 to TRBJ1-2, with TRBD1 as a possible D gene (5 bases). V lost 5 bases and J lost 6, with 19 bases in between. The CDR3 covers 15 residues. Germline assignment: CDR1 SGHTA and CDR2 FQGNSA. CDR3 protein: CASSPGRTLRDGYTF. The CDR3 coding sequence is TGTGCCAGCAGCCCGGGACGGACCTTGAGGGATGGCTACACCTTC. The full variable domain, rest sourced from reference TRBV7-2 and TRBJ1-2, is GAGVSQSPSNKVTEKGKDVELRCDPISGHTALYWYRQSLGQGLEFLIYFQGNSAPDKSGLPSDRFSAERTGGSVSTLTIQRTQQEDSAVYLCASSPGRTLRDGYTFGSGTRLTVV.

The rearrangement uses TRBV29-1 and TRBJ2-1, with D perhaps TRBD1 (5 bases). This CDR3 spans 14 amino acids. Trimming removed 0 bases at V and 3 bases at J, with 9 bases between. The germline gives CDR1 SQVTM, CDR2 ANQGSEA. The CDR3 spells CSVEDRERYNEQFF. The CDR3 nucleotides are TGCAGCGTTGAAGACAGGGAACGCTACAATGAGCAGTTCTTC.